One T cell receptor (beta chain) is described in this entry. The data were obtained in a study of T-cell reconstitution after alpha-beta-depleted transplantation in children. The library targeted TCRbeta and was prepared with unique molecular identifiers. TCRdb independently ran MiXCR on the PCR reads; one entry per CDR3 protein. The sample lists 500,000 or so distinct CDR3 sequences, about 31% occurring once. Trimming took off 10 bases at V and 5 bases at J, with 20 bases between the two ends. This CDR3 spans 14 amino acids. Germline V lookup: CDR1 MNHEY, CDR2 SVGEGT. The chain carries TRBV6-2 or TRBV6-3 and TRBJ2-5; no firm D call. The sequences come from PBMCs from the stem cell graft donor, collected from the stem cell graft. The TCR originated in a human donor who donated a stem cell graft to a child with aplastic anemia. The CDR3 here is CATYVGLRDETQYF. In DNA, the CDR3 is TGTGCCACCTACGTAGGTCTGAGAGACGAGACCCAGTACTTC.